This entry describes one TCR beta chain. The antigen this receptor binds is unknown. No quality values exist for individual bases; no much larger clone is one base distant. These data are taken from a study of blood T cell repertoires in COVID-19 (dated by TCRdb to 2019 to 2021). Regarding the research as a whole: Collaborator samples came from the United States, Italy and Spain and covered acute and convalescent phases of COVID-19. The material from the prospective study consisted of cDNA or gDNA derived from T cells, B-cell-depleted T cells, or PBMCs. Subjects who had been exposed to COVID-19, were actively infected with it, or had recovered from it provided the deeply sampled blood TCRbeta repertoires that made up the dataset. The repertoires were released in a freely available public database meant as a resource for research on the immune response to SARS-CoV-2. Samples came from the ongoing ImmuneRACE study (first 160 participants) plus 1,254 subjects from 6 global collaborators. Nearly every sample came with metadata listing a de-identified subject ID, COVID-19 status, age in years and sex. Where available, HLA class I and class II types were taken from metadata supplied by the sample provider and were not determined by assay-based typing.

TCRbeta CDR3 regions were amplified from genomic DNA by means of the immunoSEQ Assay, a bias-controlled multiplex PCR. In the original analysis: The number of nucleated cells in each sample was estimated from the amplification of reference gene primers within the assay. Sequence reads were collapsed and filtered to measure the absolute abundance of every unique TCRbeta CDR3 rearrangement. For each sample, productive Simpson clonality was calculated by taking the square root of Simpson's diversity index across productive rearrangements. TCRdb retrieved this table from immuneACCESS and kept in-frame rearrangements only. Not all clones are present; in checked studies, unresolved V genes account for under half, and no reason is known for the remainder. The V and J calls and clone size were taken over from that table, and D and trimming were inferred from the DNA. This sample has roughly 100,000 clones in its table, and approximately 80% of those were observed once. Jointly, the top ten make up under 30% of the sample.

General study outcomes and caveats: The quantity of clinical and demographic metadata differed by source and by participant and was supplied without curation.

Reading from cysteine to phenylalanine, the CDR3 counts 20 amino acids. The kept DNA is CDR3 alone, 60 bases in frame from the first base. Relative to germline, V is missing 3 bases and J is missing 6 bases, with 23 bases of the junction outside any gene match. CDR1 and CDR2, per the germline V gene (reference sequence), are LGHDT and YNNKEL. The collaborating institutions used their own protocols to collect whole blood in K2EDTA tubes. For TCRbeta analysis, collaborator samples were shipped as frozen whole blood, as isolated PBMCs, or as DNA extracted from either sample type. Sequenced: peripheral blood. The chain links TRBV3-1 (or the pseudogene TRBV3-2) with TRBJ1-5; TRBD1 agrees with 7 junctional bases. This clonotype originated in a man in his 60s with acute or convalescent COVID-19. The CDR3 region has the sequence CASSQGNKIRTAQGGQPQHF. The DNA reads TGTGCCAGCAGCCAGGGTAACAAGATTAGGACAGCCCAGGGGGGTCAGCCCCAGCATTTT.